These T cell receptor beta chains were read from a single sample in a study of OX40 agonist ivuxolimab in advanced cancers. TCRdb's copy holds only in-frame clones and misses some; the assay was immunoSEQ multiplex PCR. Of about 100,000 clones listed, about nine tenths are singletons. Material: CD4+ or CD8+ T cells sorted from blood, obtained in a trial of the OX40 agonist ivuxolimab. These TCRs come from an adult with an advanced solid tumor such as melanoma, head and neck, liver or kidney cancer. The CDR3 runs from the conserved cysteine through the conserved F or W. The order of the fields is J gene, D gene, CDR3 length, V gene, clone size, CDR3 protein, CDR3 DNA. A D gene is named only where the DNA matches it firmly. Expanded clones get a size class; other rows say once, few or many, or leave the size out.

TRBJ1-4 TRBD1 16 TRBV4-1 - CASSHPPGQGNEKLFF TGCGCCAGCAGCCACCCTCCGGGACAGGGTAATGAAAAACTGTTTTTT
TRBJ2-3 - 14 TRBV9 - CASSVVTATDTQYF TGTGCCAGCAGCGTAGTTACAGCCACAGATACGCAGTATTTT
TRBJ1-5 - 12 TRBV5-5 - CASSLLHQPQHF TGTGCCAGCAGCTTGCTTCATCAGCCCCAGCATTTT
TRBJ1-1 - 15 TRBV18 once CASSPPSRENTEAFF TGTGCCAGCTCACCACCGAGCAGAGAGAACACTGAAGCTTTCTTT
TRBJ1-5 - 13 TRBV18 - CASSPQEDQPQHF TGTGCCAGCTCACCACAAGAGGATCAGCCCCAGCATTTT
TRBJ2-4 - 15 TRBV2 - CAGSVEGTAKNIQYF TGTGCCGGCTCTGTGGAGGGGACGGCCAAAAACATTCAGTACTTC
TRBJ1-5 - 14 TRBV18 - CASSAGPPDQPQHF TGTGCCAGCTCAGCGGGACCGCCGGATCAGCCCCAGCATTTT
TRBJ2-3 - 14 TRBV5-1 - CASSLGASTDTQYF TGCGCCAGCAGCTTGGGAGCTAGCACAGATACGCAGTATTTT
TRBJ2-2 TRBD1 13 TRBV9 - CASSVGTGGELFF TGTGCCAGCAGCGTAGGGACAGGCGGGGAGCTGTTTTTT
TRBJ2-7 TRBD1 14 TRBV19 - CASTSDRGKGEQYF TGTGCCAGTACCTCAGACAGGGGGAAGGGCGAGCAGTACTTC
TRBJ1-6 - 13 TRBV2 - CASSEALLVPLHF TGTGCCAGCAGTGAAGCCCTTTTAGTCCCCCTCCACTTT
TRBJ2-1 - 12 TRBV7-8 - CASSLYVNEQFF TGTGCCAGCAGCTTATACGTTAATGAGCAGTTCTTC
TRBJ2-3 - 11 TRBV20-1 - CSAAGGDTQYF TGCAGTGCCGCAGGAGGAGATACGCAGTATTTT
TRBJ1-2 TRBD1 17 TRBV9 - CASSVATGGLVGYGYTF TGTGCCAGCAGCGTAGCGACAGGGGGTCTAGTCGGCTATGGCTACACCTTC
TRBJ2-1 TRBD2 15 TRBV19 - CASSPGAGRDNEQFF TGTGCCAGTAGCCCCGGGGCGGGGAGGGACAATGAGCAGTTCTTC
TRBJ1-5 TRBD1 17 TRBV19 - CASSILRGGISNQPQHF TGTGCCAGTAGTATCCTCAGGGGGGGAATATCAAATCAGCCCCAGCATTTT
TRBJ2-5 - 16 TRBV7-2 - CASSLALRSYQETQYF TGTGCCAGCAGCTTAGCGCTACGCAGCTACCAAGAGACCCAGTACTTC
TRBJ2-3 TRBD2 11 TRBV6-5 - CASHGGGTQYF TGTGCCAGCCATGGGGGGGGGACGCAGTATTTT
TRBJ1-4 TRBD1 16 TRBV7-2 - CASSRTGGRTNEKLFF TGTGCCAGCAGTCGAACAGGGGGTCGGACTAATGAAAAACTGTTTTTT
TRBJ1-2 TRBD1 15 TRBV6-5 - CASSYSGQSFYGYTF TGTGCCAGCAGTTACTCGGGACAGAGTTTCTATGGCTACACCTTC
TRBJ2-1 TRBD1 15 TRBV29-1 - CSVEDPFVDRVDQFF TGCAGCGTTGAAGATCCCTTTGTTGACAGGGTGGACCAGTTCTTC
TRBJ2-2 - 17 TRBV13 - CASSLGREGAETGELFF TGTGCCAGCAGCTTAGGCCGTGAAGGGGCGGAAACCGGGGAGCTGTTTTTT
TRBJ2-1 TRBD1 15 TRBV19 once CASSIGQGAYNEQFF TGTGCCAGTAGTATCGGACAGGGGGCTTACAATGAGCAGTTCTTC
TRBJ2-2 - 13 TRBV5-1 - CASSLSGTGELFF TGCGCCAGCAGCTTGTCTGGGACCGGGGAGCTGTTTTTT
TRBJ2-5 - 12 TRBV29-1 - CSFRGPGETQYF TGCAGCTTTCGGGGCCCAGGGGAGACCCAGTACTTC
TRBJ2-4 - 13 TRBV5-4 - CASSSTGQNIQYF TGTGCCAGCAGCTCCACAGGGCAAAACATTCAGTACTTC
TRBJ1-3 - 13 TRBV30 - CAWAQGFGNTIYF TGTGCCTGGGCACAGGGATTTGGAAACACCATATATTTT
TRBJ2-2 TRBD1 17 TRBV7-2 - CASSLELPGQGNGELFF TGTGCCAGCAGCTTAGAACTACCGGGACAGGGTAACGGGGAGCTGTTTTTT
TRBJ2-3 TRBD2 15 TRBV18 once CASSPGTSGMDTQYF TGTGCCAGCTCACCAGGGACTAGCGGGATGGATACGCAGTATTTT
TRBJ1-2 - 12 TRBV18 - CASSPLRDGYTF TGTGCCAGCTCACCACTCAGGGATGGCTACACCTTC
TRBJ1-4 TRBD1 14 TRBV6-5 - CASKRDRGAEKLFF TGTGCCAGCAAACGAGACAGGGGCGCTGAAAAACTGTTTTTT
TRBJ2-1 TRBD2 16 TRBV6-1 - CASSEAYGLAVDEQFF TGTGCCAGCAGTGAAGCGTATGGACTAGCAGTCGATGAGCAGTTCTTC
TRBJ2-7 TRBD1 17 TRBV5-5 - CASSFQAGTASSYEQYF TGTGCCAGCAGCTTCCAGGCCGGGACAGCGAGCTCCTACGAGCAGTACTTC
TRBJ2-1 TRBD2 19 TRBV9 - CASSVLAGGPGGLSSEQFF TGTGCCAGCAGCGTACTAGCGGGAGGGCCAGGGGGACTTAGCAGTGAGCAGTTCTTC
TRBJ1-3 TRBD1 15 TRBV5-4 - CASSPGQGEGNTIYF TGTGCCAGCAGCCCGGGACAGGGAGAGGGAAACACCATATATTTT
TRBJ2-7 TRBD2 15 TRBV7-9 - CASSEGTIPPYEQYF TGTGCCAGCAGCGAGGGGACTATCCCCCCGTACGAGCAGTACTTC
TRBJ2-1 TRBD2 12 TRBV28 - CAGGRAYNEQFF TGTGCCGGGGGGAGGGCCTACAATGAGCAGTTCTTC
TRBJ2-7 - 14 TRBV5-4 - CASSLVGSTYEQYF TGTGCCAGCAGCTTAGTAGGGAGTACCTACGAGCAGTACTTC
TRBJ1-4 - 16 TRBV18 - CASSPGVEGRHEKLFF TGTGCCAGCTCCCCTGGAGTGGAGGGCCGGCATGAAAAACTGTTTTTT